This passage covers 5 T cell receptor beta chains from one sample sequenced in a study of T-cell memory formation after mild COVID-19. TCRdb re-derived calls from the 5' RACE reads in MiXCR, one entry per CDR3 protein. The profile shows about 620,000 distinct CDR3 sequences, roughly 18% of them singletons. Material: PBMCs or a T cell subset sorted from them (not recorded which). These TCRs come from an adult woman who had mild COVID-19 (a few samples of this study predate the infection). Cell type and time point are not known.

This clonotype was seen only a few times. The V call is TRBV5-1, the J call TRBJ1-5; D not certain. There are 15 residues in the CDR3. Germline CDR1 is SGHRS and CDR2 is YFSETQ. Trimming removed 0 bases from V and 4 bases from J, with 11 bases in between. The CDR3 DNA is TGCGCCAGCAGCTTGGAGGCAGGCTGGAATCAGCCCCAGCATTTT. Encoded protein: CASSLEAGWNQPQHF.

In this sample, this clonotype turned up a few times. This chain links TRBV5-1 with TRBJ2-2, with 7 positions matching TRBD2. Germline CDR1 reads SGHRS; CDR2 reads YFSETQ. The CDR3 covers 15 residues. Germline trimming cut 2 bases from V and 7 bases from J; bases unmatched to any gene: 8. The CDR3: CASSFDSGSGGELFF. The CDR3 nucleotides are TGCGCCAGCAGCTTTGATAGCGGGTCCGGCGGGGAGCTGTTTTTT. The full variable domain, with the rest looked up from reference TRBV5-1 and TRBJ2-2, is KAGVTQTPRYLIKTRGQQVTLSCSPISGHRSVSWYQQTPGQGLQFLFEYFSETQRNKGNFPGRFSGRQFSNSRSEMNVSTLELGDSALYLCASSFDSGSGGELFFGEGSRLTVL.

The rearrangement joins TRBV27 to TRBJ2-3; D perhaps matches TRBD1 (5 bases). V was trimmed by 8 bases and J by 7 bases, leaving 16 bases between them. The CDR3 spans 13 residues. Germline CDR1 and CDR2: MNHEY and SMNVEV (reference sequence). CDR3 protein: CASGYQGRNTQYF. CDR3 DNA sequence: TGTGCCAGCGGCTACCAGGGTCGAAATACGCAGTATTTT.

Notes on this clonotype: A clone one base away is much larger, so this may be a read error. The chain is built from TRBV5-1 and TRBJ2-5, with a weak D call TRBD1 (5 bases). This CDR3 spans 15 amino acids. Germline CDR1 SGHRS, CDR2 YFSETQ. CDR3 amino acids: CDSSFTRAGQETQYF. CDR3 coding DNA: TGCGACAGCAGCTTTACCAGGGCCGGCCAAGAGACCCAGTACTTC.

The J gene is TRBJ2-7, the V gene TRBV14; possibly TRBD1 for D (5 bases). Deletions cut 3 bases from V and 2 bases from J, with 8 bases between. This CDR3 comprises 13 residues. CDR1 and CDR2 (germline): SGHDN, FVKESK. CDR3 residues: CASSQVRAYEQYF. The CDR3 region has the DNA TGTGCCAGCAGCCAGGTCAGGGCCTACGAGCAGTACTTC. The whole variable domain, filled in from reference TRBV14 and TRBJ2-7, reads EAGVTQFPSHSVIEKGQTVTLRCDPISGHDNLYWYRRVMGKEIKFLLHFVKESKQDESGMPNNRFLAERTGGTYSTLKVQPAELEDSGVYFCASSQVRAYEQYFGPGTRLTVT.